The rows below give T cell receptor beta chains drawn from one sample of a study of blood T cell repertoires in COVID-19. Data came from immunoSEQ multiplex PCR; TCRdb stores just in-frame clones and leaves some out. The data hold 240,000 or so clones, with 90% observed a single time. Sequencing was done on a sample of PBMCs or T cells enriched from blood (not recorded which). These receptors all come from a man in his forties or fifties who had been exposed to COVID-19. CDR3s include the opening cysteine and the closing phenylalanine or tryptophan. Each record gives: V gene, CDR3 protein.

TRBV7-9	CASSLAGGGYTF
TRBV2	CASIQGINTEAFF
TRBV7-9	CASSSSGTAYGYTF
TRBV28	CASSLFRVPYEQYF
TRBV6-5	CASSLGGGYLTDTQYF
TRBV19	CATRQAAYSGNTIYF
TRBV19	CASSDGQGPYNEQFF
TRBV12-3/TRBV12-4	CASTVYGYTF
TRBV6-5	CASRGLGGKSYEQYF
TRBV11-2	CASSLAGGYGYTF
TRBV5-1	CASSFGGQSNTEAFF
TRBV24-1	CATSDSGTGDYGYTF
TRBV24-1	CATSDTGTGVRTNTGELFF
TRBV4-1	CASSRKDGQDETQYF
TRBV7-9	CASSPLYYGYTF
TRBV12-3/TRBV12-4	CASSKEATGELFF
TRBV4-1	CASSQGPGGPNEKLFF
TRBV9	CASSSAGGSYNEQFF